Following are 30 T cell receptor beta chains from one sample sequenced in a study of beta chain features in type 1 diabetes. Expressed TCRB transcripts were sequenced because the isolated RNA had all been reverse transcribed beforehand. Using immunoSEQ multiplex PCR, the repertoire was profiled, and TCRdb retains in-frame clones only, with some absent. The data show about 900,000 clones, with under 20% seen just once and about 0.025% held by the top ten. Sequencing was done on a sample of naive CD4+ T cells from blood. Every receptor here comes from a woman in her late teens or twenties in good health.

A few counts support this clone. V and J are TRBV28 and TRBJ1-4, with unresolved D. V was pared by 6 bases and J by 7 bases, with 9 bases between. This CDR3 contains 12 residues. Germline assignment: CDR1 MDHEN and CDR2 SYDVKM. CDR3 in DNA: TGTGCCAGCAGAAGGGTCCGTGAAAAACTGTTTTTT. Encoded protein: CASRRVREKLFF.

The gene calls are TRBV18 and TRBJ2-2, with D uncertain. CDR1 and CDR2 (germline): KGHSH, LQKENI. This CDR3 has 16 residues. With 2 bases removed from V and 1 base from J, the gap between germline ends came to 11 bases. CDR3 DNA sequence: TGTGCCAGCTCACCATCTCTGACGGGGAACACCGGGGAGCTGTTTTTT. Residues: CASSPSLTGNTGELFF.

The chain carries TRBV6-6 and TRBJ2-2; TRBD2 agrees at 9 bases. Unmatched junction bases numbered 4, after V lost 8 bases and J lost 6 bases. The CDR3 has 13 residues. The germline CDR1 and CDR2 sequences are MNHNY and SVGAGI (reference sequence). CDR3 coding DNA: TGTGCCAGCGTAGCGGGAGACGCCGGGGAGCTGTTTTTT. Its translation is CASVAGDAGELFF.

The rearrangement uses TRBV7-3 and TRBJ2-2, with 10 nucleotides matching TRBD2. CDR3 length: 16 amino acids. In germline, CDR1 is SGHTA, CDR2 FQGTGA. V gave up 2 bases and J gave up 7 bases; unmatched junction bases: 7. CDR3 sequence (DNA): TGTGCCAGCAGCTTAGGGGGACTAGCGCTCGGCGGGGAGCTGTTTTTT. Protein sequence: CASSLGGLALGGELFF. Filled out from reference TRBV7-3 and TRBJ2-2, the complete variable domain reads GAGVSQTPSNKVTEKGKYVELRCDPISGHTALYWYRQSLGQGPEFLIYFQGTGAADDSGLPNDRFFAVRPEGSVSTLKIQRTERGDSAVYLCASSLGGLALGGELFFGEGSRLTVL.

This rearrangement joins TRBV11-2 to TRBJ2-3; maybe TRBD2 (5 bases). The ends were cut back, 5 bases at V and 6 bases at J, with 21 bases in the middle. Germline V CDR1 and CDR2: SGHAT, FQNNGV. This CDR3 is 16 amino acids long. CDR3 nucleotides: TGTGCCAGCAGCCCAACGGGAACTATTTCCCTCGATACGCAGTATTTT. As protein: CASSPTGTISLDTQYF. Full variable domain (missing parts from reference TRBV11-2 and TRBJ2-3): EAGVAQSPRYKIIEKRQSVAFWCNPISGHATLYWYQQILGQGPKLLIQFQNNGVVDDSQLPKDRFSAERLKGVDSTLKIQPAKLEDSAVYLCASSPTGTISLDTQYFGPGTRLTVL.

The table lists this clone with a few counts. The chain carries TRBV7-9 and TRBJ1-4; no firm D call. V shed 3 bases and J shed 3 bases, with 11 bases lying between them. Germline V gene lookup returns CDR1 SEHNR and CDR2 FQNEAQ (reference sequence). The CDR3 is made up of 15 amino acids. The CDR3 here is CASSFGRVSNEKLFF. CDR3 in DNA: TGTGCCAGCAGCTTCGGACGAGTATCTAATGAAAAACTGTTTTTT.

The chain employs TRBV19 and TRBJ2-3; the D gene could be TRBD1 or TRBD2 (5 bases each). V was trimmed by 7 bases and J by 3 bases, leaving 20 bases between them. This CDR3 has 16 amino acids. CDR1 and CDR2 from the germline V gene are LNHDA and SQIVND (reference sequence). CDR3 sequence: CASNKDRRGATDTQYF. CDR3 nucleotide sequence: TGTGCCAGTAACAAGGACCGTCGAGGGGCAACAGATACGCAGTATTTT. The full variable domain, rest sourced from reference TRBV19 and TRBJ2-3, is DGGITQSPKYLFRKEGQNVTLSCEQNLNHDAMYWYRQDPGQGLRLIYYSQIVNDFQKGDIAEGYSVSREKKESFPLTVTSAQKNPTAFYLCASNKDRRGATDTQYFGPGTRLTVL.

This chain joins TRBV18 and TRBJ1-1, with D possibly being TRBD1 (5 bases). Trimming shortened V by 6 bases and J by 4 bases, and 9 bases separated the two germline ends. The CDR3 covers 12 residues. The germline gives CDR1 KGHSH, CDR2 LQKENI. CDR3 residues: CASSRGGTEAFF. For the CDR3, the DNA is TGTGCCAGCTCCCGGGGGGGCACTGAAGCTTTCTTT. Full variable domain (missing parts from reference TRBV18 and TRBJ1-1): NAGVMQNPRHLVRRRGQEARLRCSPMKGHSHVYWYRQLPEEGLKFMVYLQKENIIDESGMPKERFSAEFPKEGPSILRIQQVVRGDSAAYFCASSRGGTEAFFGQGTRLTVV.

The chain carries TRBV29-1 and TRBJ2-3; D might be TRBD2 (5 bases). The CDR3 totals 11 residues. The ends were cut back, 3 bases at V and 4 bases at J, with 5 bases in the middle. CDR1 and CDR2 (germline): SQVTM, ANQGSEA. The CDR3 is CSVEEADTQYF. CDR3 in DNA: TGCAGCGTTGAGGAGGCAGATACGCAGTATTTT.

On this clone: The junction differs from germline at one of its ends, possibly a read error. The rearrangement joins TRBV19 to TRBJ2-1; perhaps TRBD1 as D (5 bases). The germline V gene encodes CDR1 LNHDA and CDR2 SQIVND (reference sequence). The length of the CDR3 is 13 residues. The CDR3 sequence: CASSLERTLQQFF. In nucleotides, the CDR3 is TGTGCCAGTAGTCTAGAGAGGACACTACAGCAGTTCTTC.

The chain recombines TRBV28 with TRBJ1-2; a possible D gene is TRBD1 (6 bases). Trimming took 7 bases from V and 5 from J, leaving 17 bases between them. Germline V CDR1 and CDR2: MDHEN, SYDVKM. This CDR3 spans 14 amino acids. The CDR3 region has the DNA TGTGCCAGCATTTCCCCGACAGGAGAATATGGCTACACCTTC. Translating it yields CASISPTGEYGYTF.

This clone showed up just a few times. The rearrangement links TRBV28 to TRBJ1-1; D call uncertain. Looked up from germline, CDR1 is MDHEN and CDR2 is SYDVKM. The V and J ends lost 2 bases and 2 bases respectively, with 9 bases between them. This CDR3 comprises 14 residues. The CDR3 loop is CASSLPSSNTEAFF. Written as DNA, the CDR3 is TGTGCCAGCAGTTTACCTTCCAGTAACACTGAAGCTTTCTTT.

In its sample, this clone was seen a few times. The rearrangement joins TRBV5-4 to TRBJ2-2; D is ambiguous. Germline CDR1 and CDR2: SGHNT and YYREEE (reference sequence). The CDR3 spans 15 residues. Trimming pared 4 bases from V and 1 base from J, leaving 11 bases between. The chain's CDR3 is CASSQMGWNTGELFF. The CDR3 region has the DNA TGTGCCAGCAGCCAGATGGGTTGGAACACCGGGGAGCTGTTTTTT. The whole variable domain, remainder taken from reference TRBV5-4 and TRBJ2-2, is ETGVTQSPTHLIKTRGQQVTLRCSSQSGHNTVSWYQQALGQGPQFIFQYYREEENGRGNFPPRFSGLQFPNYSSELNVNALELDDSALYLCASSQMGWNTGELFFGEGSRLTVL.

The chain uses TRBV5-6 and TRBJ2-1, with 8 bases lining up with TRBD2. This CDR3 region has 17 residues. After removal of 4 bases from V and 2 bases from J, the junction contained 11 bases not matched to a gene. The germline gives CDR1 SGHDT, CDR2 YYEEEE. As DNA, the CDR3 is TGTGCCAGCAGCCCCTTTTGGACTAGCTGGCCCTACAATGAGCAGTTCTTC. This encodes CASSPFWTSWPYNEQFF. Together with reference TRBV5-6 and TRBJ2-1, the CDR3 gives the full variable domain: DAGVTQSPTHLIKTRGQQVTLRCSPKSGHDTVSWYQQALGQGPQFIFQYYEEEERQRGNFPDRFSGHQFPNYSSELNVNALLLGDSALYLCASSPFWTSWPYNEQFFGPGTRLTVL.

This clone has a handful of counts. The chain links TRBV9 to TRBJ2-2, with D maybe TRBD2 (5 bases). In germline, CDR1 is SGDLS, CDR2 YYNGEE. Trimming took 0 bases from V and 4 from J, leaving 10 bases between them. The CDR3 is 15 amino acids. The CDR3 here is CASSVGVLGTGELFF. CDR3 nucleotide sequence: TGTGCCAGCAGCGTAGGGGTACTAGGCACCGGGGAGCTGTTTTTT. Drawing the rest from reference TRBV9 and TRBJ2-2, the complete variable domain is DSGVTQTPKHLITATGQRVTLRCSPRSGDLSVYWYQQSLDQGLQFLIQYYNGEERAKGNILERFSAQQFPDLHSELNLSSLELGDSALYFCASSVGVLGTGELFFGEGSRLTVL.

This clone was observed a few times. The chain is built from TRBV29-1 and TRBJ2-1, with 9 bases aligning to TRBD1. V lost 3 bases and J lost 7; bases outside the gene matches: 1. The CDR3 totals 12 residues. Germline assignment: CDR1 SQVTM and CDR2 ANQGSEA. The DNA of the CDR3 is TGCAGCGTTGACGGGACAGGGAATGAGCAGTTCTTC. Protein product: CSVDGTGNEQFF.

This chain connects TRBV27 to TRBJ2-7; possibly TRBD1 for D (7 bases). The CDR3 spans 13 residues. Between the trimmed V and J ends, which lost 5 bases and 6 bases, there was a span of 14 bases. CDR1 is MNHEY and CDR2 is SMNVEV in the germline V gene (reference sequence). The CDR3 DNA reads TGTGCCAGCAGTCCCCACAGGGGAGGCGAGCAGTACTTC. Protein product: CASSPHRGGEQYF.

The chain carries TRBV7-8 and TRBJ2-1, with unresolved D. This CDR3 region has 11 residues. Germline V lookup: CDR1 SGHVS, CDR2 FQNEAQ. V was clipped by 2 bases and J by 8 bases, with 4 bases between them. CDR3: CASSLPHEQFF. The CDR3 DNA follows: TGTGCCAGCAGCTTACCCCATGAGCAGTTCTTC.

This chain joins TRBV2 and TRBJ2-5, with D unclear. The J call may be mistaken, given a closer DNA end match to TRBJ2-7. CDR3 size: 15 residues. Germline-derived CDR1 and CDR2 are SNHLY and FYNNEI. CDR3 sequence (DNA): TGTGCCAGCAGTGGATCCAGTTGGGTTACCTACGAGCAGTACTTC. Translating gives CASSGSSWVTYEQYF.

The rearrangement links TRBV5-1 to TRBJ2-5, with D hard to call. Germline assignment: CDR1 SGHRS and CDR2 YFSETQ. CDR3 length: 13 residues. The V gene lost 4 bases and the J gene lost 7 bases, with 14 bases spanning the gap. In DNA form, the CDR3 reads TGCGCCAGCAGCCCACCTGTTGTCGGGACCCAGTACTTC. Residues: CASSPPVVGTQYF.

This clone was recorded a few times. The rearrangement links TRBV7-3 to TRBJ1-2, with TRBD1 matching over 8 bases. Germline V lookup: CDR1 SGHTA, CDR2 FQGTGA. This CDR3 comprises 17 residues. With 5 bases clipped from V and 0 bases from J, the junction kept 11 bases outside the gene matches. CDR3 region: CASSLYPTGEANYGYTF. The CDR3 nucleotides are TGTGCCAGCAGCCTCTACCCGACAGGGGAGGCTAACTATGGCTACACCTTC.

This chain joins TRBV5-1 and TRBJ2-1; 12 positions match TRBD1. V shed 0 bases and J 8 bases; nucleotides not matched to a gene: 3. The CDR3 extends over 15 amino acids. Germline assignment: CDR1 SGHRS and CDR2 YFSETQ. The CDR3 region has the DNA TGCGCCAGCAGCTTGGGTGGGACAGGGGGCGATGAGCAGTTCTTC. Amino acid sequence: CASSLGGTGGDEQFF.

V usage is TRBV9 and J usage is TRBJ2-3; D not resolved. Germline values: CDR1 SGDLS, CDR2 YYNGEE. V lost 1 base and J 0 bases, leaving 9 bases between the germline ends. The length of the CDR3 is 15 residues. The CDR3 DNA follows: TGTGCCAGCAGCGTACGGGCGAGAAGCACAGATACGCAGTATTTT. It specifies CASSVRARSTDTQYF.

Only a few counts were recorded for this clone. V is TRBV6-6 and J is TRBJ2-1; D gene unclear. The CDR3 has 12 amino acids. Germline lookup yields CDR1 MNHNY and CDR2 SVGAGI (reference sequence). V was pared by 3 bases and J by 5 bases, with 5 bases between. This CDR3 is CASSYLHNEQFF. The CDR3 nucleotides read TGTGCCAGCAGTTATCTACACAATGAGCAGTTCTTC.

This clone was seen a handful of times. The J gene is TRBJ2-1, the V gene TRBV9, with D perhaps matching TRBD2 (6 bases). CDR3 length: 15 residues. The germline V and J ends were trimmed by 7 bases and 2 bases, with 16 bases remaining between them. The germline V gene has CDR1 SGDLS and CDR2 YYNGEE. CDR3 protein: CASAQTGGTYNEQFF. Here the CDR3 DNA reads TGTGCCAGCGCCCAAACTGGCGGGACCTACAATGAGCAGTTCTTC.

The rearrangement links TRBV28 to TRBJ2-1; 11 bases line up with TRBD2. The V segment lost 5 bases and the J segment 0 bases; nucleotides outside the gene matches: 6. Germline V lookup: CDR1 MDHEN, CDR2 SYDVKM. This CDR3 comprises 17 residues. This CDR3 reads CASSIRSGRASYNEQFF. The CDR3 DNA is TGTGCCAGCAGTATCCGTAGCGGGAGGGCCTCCTACAATGAGCAGTTCTTC.

This clone has just a few counts. This same CDR3 is encoded by further DNA sequences in the sample. The J gene is TRBJ2-5, the V gene TRBV7-9, with D hard to call. In germline, CDR1 is SEHNR, CDR2 FQNEAQ (reference sequence). The CDR3 runs to 13 residues. V lost 1 base, J lost 3 bases, and 6 bases lay in between. The chain's CDR3 is CASSLGSEETQYF. The DNA of the CDR3 is TGTGCCAGCAGCTTAGGTTCAGAAGAGACCCAGTACTTC.

This clone has only a few counts. The rearrangement links TRBV4-2 to TRBJ2-7; D possibly corresponds to TRBD2 (6 bases). The length of the CDR3 is 14 residues. Between the trimmed V and J ends, which lost 4 bases and 7 bases, there was a span of 17 bases. The germline V gene encodes CDR1 LGHNA and CDR2 YNFKEQ. CDR3 loop: CASSPAGASLEQYF. The CDR3 DNA is TGTGCCAGCAGCCCAGCGGGCGCCTCCTTGGAGCAGTACTTC.

This clone has only a few counts. This same CDR3 is encoded by further DNA sequences in the sample. The chain carries TRBV7-2 and TRBJ2-5; D unresolved. Trimming shortened V by 2 bases and J by 7 bases, and 5 bases separated the two germline ends. The CDR3 length is 11 residues. The germline gives CDR1 SGHTA, CDR2 FQGNSA. The CDR3: CASSLSGTQYF. CDR3 DNA sequence: TGTGCCAGCAGCTTATCAGGGACCCAGTACTTC.

The chain links TRBV5-4 to TRBJ2-3, with D perhaps matching TRBD1 (6 bases). This CDR3 has 15 residues. Germline V gives CDR1 SGHNT, CDR2 YYREEE (reference sequence). V shed 3 bases and J shed 2 bases, with 13 bases lying between them. The CDR3 DNA is TGTGCCAGCAGCTCCGGGACATACTCCACAGATACGCAGTATTTT. This gives the protein CASSSGTYSTDTQYF. The full variable domain, its missing parts supplied by reference TRBV5-4 and TRBJ2-3, is ETGVTQSPTHLIKTRGQQVTLRCSSQSGHNTVSWYQQALGQGPQFIFQYYREEENGRGNFPPRFSGLQFPNYSSELNVNALELDDSALYLCASSSGTYSTDTQYFGPGTRLTVL.